This T cell receptor beta chain stems from a study of shared clonotypes between healthy human individuals. The CDR3 is 15 residues long. Trimming stripped 0 bases from V and 4 bases from J, with 12 bases between. Per germline, CDR1 MNHNS and CDR2 SASEGT. The method was immunoSEQ multiplex PCR; TCRdb's version includes in-frame clones alone and lacks a portion of them. The sample yields about 2.3 million clones, just over 90% seen once. For this clone: Its antigen remains unknown.

Study-level points and caveats: The sampled material consisted only of blood, and tissue repertoires are likely to differ.

The chain links TRBV6-1 to TRBJ1-2; D not resolved. The sample taken for sequencing was naive CD4+ T cells from PBMCs. Subset described: CD45RA+ positively selected. The receptor's source is a man in his late teens or twenties in good health. Some clones in this sample may be carry-over from other donors' samples. In nucleotides, the CDR3 is TGTGCCAGCAGTGAAGCTGGGGTTTTGGGCTATGGCTACACCTTC. The encoded protein is CASSEAGVLGYGYTF.